These 24 T cell receptor beta chains were sequenced from one sample in a study of monozygotic twins with inflammatory bowel disease. TCRdb re-called the 5' RACE reads and shows each CDR3 protein once, DNA omitted. This sample contains about 210,000 distinct CDR3 sequences. Sequenced material: blood. Source of these receptors: a human donor with ulcerative colitis or Crohn's disease, or a healthy co-twin of an affected twin (not recorded which).

The gene calls are TRBV12-3 or TRBV12-4 and TRBJ2-1; with no DNA, the TCRdb D assignment of TRBD2 cannot be verified. CDR3 size: 13 residues. The CDR3 is CASSRGLYNEQFF.

CDR3 amino acids: CASRTGRDQEAFF. The J gene is TRBJ1-1, the V gene TRBV2; lacking DNA, the TRBD1 call made by TCRdb goes unchecked. This CDR3 has 13 residues. Germline CDR1 reads SNHLY; CDR2 reads FYNNEI.

The rearrangement uses TRBV20-1 and TRBJ2-5. CDR3 length equals 11 residues. The V gene's germline CDR1 is DFQATT and CDR2 SNEGSKA (reference sequence). CDR3 protein: CSARGYETQYF.

The chain has TRBV14 and TRBJ1-2. The CDR3 is 17 residues long. The germline V gene encodes CDR1 SGHDN and CDR2 FVKESK. CDR3 loop: CASSQVGQESWYYGYTF.

This chain links TRBV18 with TRBJ1-3; TCRdb lists TRBD1, though no DNA is available to test this call. The germline gives CDR1 KGHSH, CDR2 LQKENI. CDR3 size: 18 residues. The CDR3 region is CASSPPMAGQLSGNTIYF.

The V gene is TRBV29-1, the J gene TRBJ2-7; TCRdb selects TRBD1, and the lack of DNA leaves this call unchecked. The CDR3 runs to 14 residues. Per the germline V gene, CDR1 is SQVTM and CDR2 is ANQGSEA. CDR3 residues: CSVEGQGTVYEQYF.

The chain couples TRBV6-1 to TRBJ1-1; TCRdb's D call, TRBD1, is unchecked because there is no DNA. Looked up from germline, CDR1 is MNHNS and CDR2 is SASEGT. This CDR3 spans 14 amino acids. This CDR3 is CASKLRGGGTEAFF.

The V call is TRBV4-1, the J call TRBJ2-5; TCRdb proposes TRBD2, but this gene call is untestable without DNA. Looked up from germline, CDR1 is MGHRA and CDR2 is YSYEKL. The CDR3 is 17 residues long. The CDR3 loop reads CASSQDGGWRGTETQYF.

The rearrangement joins TRBV5-1 to TRBJ2-1; TCRdb designates TRBD2, a call that cannot be tested without DNA. The CDR3 is 15 amino acids. Germline CDR1 is SGHRS and CDR2 is YFSETQ. This CDR3 reads CASRTSGRAGDEQFF.

The chain has TRBV19 and TRBJ1-1; TCRdb reports TRBD1, a call that lacks DNA to check it against. Germline V CDR1 and CDR2: LNHDA, SQIVND (reference sequence). The CDR3 covers 13 residues. CDR3 residues: CASTLQGGTEAFF.

The V and J genes are TRBV18 and TRBJ2-2; TCRdb's D gene call, TRBD1, goes unchecked for lack of DNA. The CDR3 contains 15 residues. The germline gives CDR1 KGHSH, CDR2 LQKENI. Here the CDR3 reads CASSSGQGYTGELFF.

This sequence joins TRBV3-1 and TRBJ2-1. The length of the CDR3 is 12 residues. The germline V gene has CDR1 LGHDT and CDR2 YNNKEL (reference sequence). The CDR3 here is CASSPRGGEQFF.

This rearrangement joins TRBV3-1 to TRBJ2-2; there is no DNA to check the TCRdb D call of TRBD1. The germline V gene encodes CDR1 LGHDT and CDR2 YNNKEL (reference sequence). The CDR3 sequence is 17 residues long. The CDR3 here is CASSHGMGGAEAGELFF.

This chain connects TRBV5-7 to TRBJ2-1; there is no DNA to check the TCRdb D call of TRBD2. TRBV5-7 is marked as an open reading frame, function uncertain. CDR3 length: 17 residues. CDR3 loop: CASSPRLAGSPVNEQFF.

CDR3 loop: CASSQGGFGTDTQYF. The chain has TRBV4-1 and TRBJ2-3; with no DNA, the TCRdb D assignment of TRBD1 cannot be verified. From germline, CDR1 is MGHRA and CDR2 YSYEKL. The CDR3 is 15 amino acids.

This chain joins TRBV28 and TRBJ1-5. The CDR3 length is 12 residues. The germline CDR1 and CDR2 sequences are MDHEN and SYDVKM. The CDR3 protein is CASSPPTRPQHF.

The chain couples TRBV7-2 to TRBJ2-5; TCRdb names TRBD1, which stays unverified in the absence of DNA. The CDR3 is 15 amino acids. Germline V CDR1 and CDR2: SGHTA, FQGNSA. The CDR3 is CASSLVKSGRETQYF.

The V call is TRBV28, the J call TRBJ2-2; TCRdb names TRBD1, which stays unverified in the absence of DNA. Germline V lookup: CDR1 MDHEN, CDR2 SYDVKM. This CDR3 has 16 residues. CDR3 sequence reads: CASSLAGTGKTGELFF. Full variable domain (outside the CDR3, taken from reference TRBV28 and TRBJ2-2): DVKVTQSSRYLVKRTGEKVFLECVQDMDHENMFWYRQDPGLGLRLIYFSYDVKMKEKGDIPEGYSVSREKKERFSLILESASTNQTSMYLCASSLAGTGKTGELFFGEGSRLTVL.

The V call is TRBV12-3 or TRBV12-4, the J call TRBJ2-3; the D gene TCRdb calls, TRBD1, cannot be checked with no DNA. The CDR3 totals 16 residues. CDR3: CASSFGQGSGTDTQYF.

The chain uses TRBV5-1 and TRBJ2-1; with no DNA, the TCRdb D assignment of TRBD1 cannot be verified. Germline V lookup: CDR1 SGHRS, CDR2 YFSETQ. The CDR3 loop spans 15 amino acids. The CDR3 sequence is CASSFGTGGYNEQFF.

The chain uses TRBV27 and TRBJ1-5. Per the germline V gene, CDR1 is MNHEY and CDR2 is SMNVEV (reference sequence). CDR3 length: 15 residues. The CDR3 protein is CASSSTANSNQPQHF.

This chain connects TRBV10-3 to TRBJ1-3. The CDR3 covers 15 residues. Per germline, CDR1 ENHRY and CDR2 SYGVKD. CDR3 region: CAIQGFPGSGNTIYF.

V is TRBV6-5 and J is TRBJ2-7; TCRdb designates TRBD1, a call that cannot be tested without DNA. Germline values: CDR1 MNHEY, CDR2 SVGAGI. This CDR3 has 13 amino acids. The CDR3: CASSRDRGTEQYF.

This chain links TRBV29-1 with TRBJ2-1. The CDR3 is 12 amino acids. The V gene's germline CDR1 is SQVTM and CDR2 ANQGSEA. CDR3 sequence: CSGGGRYNEQFF.